These 13 T cell receptor beta chains were all obtained from the same sample, sequenced in a study of Graves' ophthalmopathy and Graves' hyperthyroidism. Investigators amplified TCR beta CDR3 regions from RNA transcripts. HTBI primers primed a first-round RT-PCR, and a second-round multiplex PCR followed. From the multiplex PCR reads, TCRdb called clonotypes with MiXCR, one entry per CDR3 protein. The table lists around 1,200,000 distinct CDR3 sequences, less than 45% of them singletons. The material sequenced was peripheral blood or thyroid tissue (not recorded which). These receptors were taken from an adult man with Graves' hyperthyroidism.

Sample share makes this clonotype medium-sized (0.01 to 0.1%). The chain combines TRBV14 with TRBJ1-2; D is possibly TRBD1 (5 bases). The germline CDR1 and CDR2 sequences are SGHDN and FVKESK. Trimming stripped 5 bases from V and 6 bases from J, with 13 bases between. CDR3 size: 13 residues. Written as DNA, the CDR3 is TGTGCCAGCAGCGCCAGAGGGACGGATGGCTACACCTTC. It translates to CASSARGTDGYTF.

This rearrangement joins TRBV5-1 to TRBJ2-7; TRBD1 matches at 8 bases. Germline CDR1 reads SGHRS; CDR2 reads YFSETQ. V gave up 4 bases and J gave up 5 bases; unmatched junction bases: 8. CDR3 size: 14 residues. CDR3 amino acids: CASSEGTGADEQYF. In nucleotides, the CDR3 is TGCGCCAGCAGCGAGGGGACAGGAGCGGACGAGCAGTACTTC. The complete variable domain, with remaining parts taken from reference TRBV5-1 and TRBJ2-7, reads KAGVTQTPRYLIKTRGQQVTLSCSPISGHRSVSWYQQTPGQGLQFLFEYFSETQRNKGNFPGRFSGRQFSNSRSEMNVSTLELGDSALYLCASSEGTGADEQYFGPGTRLTVT.

The V and J genes are TRBV6-6 and TRBJ2-7, with 10 bases identical to TRBD1. CDR1 and CDR2 (germline): MNHNY, SVGAGI (reference sequence). There are 16 residues in the CDR3. V lost 0 bases and J lost 3; bases outside the gene matches: 5. The CDR3 nucleotides are TGTGCCAGCAGTTACTCGGGGACAGGGGCGATCTACGAGCAGTACTTC. Translation gives CASSYSGTGAIYEQYF.

About this clonotype: The junction departs from germline at one end; a sequencing error may be responsible. The chain employs TRBV10-2 and TRBJ2-5; D remains ambiguous. The CDR3 covers 14 residues. Germline V gene lookup returns CDR1 WSHSY and CDR2 SAAADI. The CDR3 nucleotides read TGTGCCAGCACCCCGCCGCCCCCAATAGAGACCCAGTACTTC. Its translation: CASTPPPPIETQYF.

The chain couples TRBV29-1 to TRBJ2-7; either TRBD1 or TRBD2 may supply D (5 bases each). This CDR3 spans 12 amino acids. V lost 8 bases, J lost 4 bases, and 15 bases lay in between. The germline gives CDR1 SQVTM, CDR2 ANQGSEA. CDR3 sequence: CSLGVREYEQYF. CDR3 sequence (DNA): TGCAGCTTGGGGGTCAGGGAGTACGAGCAGTACTTC.

V gene TRBV15 combines with J gene TRBJ1-2; 9 nucleotides agree with TRBD1. This CDR3 spans 11 amino acids. Losses at the gene ends were 10 bases for V and 4 bases for J; bases not matched to a gene: 1. Per the germline V gene, CDR1 is LNHNV and CDR2 is YYDKDF (reference sequence). The DNA for the CDR3 is TGTGCCAAGACAGGGGGCTATGGCTACACCTTC. Translated, it gives CAKTGGYGYTF.

This clonotype showed up just a few times. This chain links TRBV6-4 with TRBJ2-7; D is unclear. Trimming took 7 bases from V and 5 from J, leaving 15 bases between them. Germline V gene sequence: CDR1 MRHNA, CDR2 SNTAGT. The CDR3 totals 13 residues. The CDR3 DNA follows: TGTGCCAGCAAGAGCGCGGTTCTAAACGAGCAGTACTTC. Translated: CASKSAVLNEQYF.

The genes are TRBV20-1 and TRBJ2-7, with D tentatively TRBD1 or TRBD2 (6 bases each). With 6 bases removed from V and 4 bases from J, the gap between germline ends came to 19 bases. This CDR3 region has 14 residues. CDR1 is DFQATT, CDR2 SNEGSKA, per germline (reference sequence). CDR3 residues: CSASGGGDPYEQYF. The CDR3 nucleotides read TGCAGTGCCAGCGGAGGGGGTGACCCTTACGAGCAGTACTTC.

The CDR3 DNA reads TGTGCCAGCAGCTCGTCTAGCGGGATTCACCAAGAGACCCAGTACTTC. Translating gives CASSSSSGIHQETQYF. The chain carries TRBV7-9 and TRBJ2-5; 9 positions match TRBD2. Germline CDR1 SEHNR, CDR2 FQNEAQ (reference sequence). The ends lost 4 bases at V and 0 bases at J; junction bases unmatched: 6. The CDR3 runs 16 residues.

The genes are TRBV7-2 and TRBJ1-2; 8 nucleotides align to TRBD1. Germline V lookup: CDR1 SGHTA, CDR2 FQGNSA. V shed 5 bases, J shed 3 bases, and the junction held 14 bases outside the gene matches. The CDR3 totals 17 residues. CDR3 DNA sequence: TGTGCCAGCAGCGGCGCCACAGGGGGAGGGCGGGACTATGGCTACACCTTC. Translation gives CASSGATGGGRDYGYTF.

About this clonotype itself: Possible read error: a much larger clone is one base away. The J gene is TRBJ2-7, the V gene TRBV7-2; D may be TRBD2 (5 bases). In germline, CDR1 is SGHTA, CDR2 FQGNSA. Trimming took off 6 bases at V and 5 bases at J, with 20 bases between the two ends. The CDR3 is 15 amino acids. CDR3 DNA sequence: TGTGCCAGCAGTAGGATTAGCGTTTCAAACCACGAGCAGTACTTC. This gives the protein CASSRISVSNHEQYF. Full variable domain (missing parts from reference TRBV7-2 and TRBJ2-7): GAGVSQSPSNKVTEKGKDVELRCDPISGHTALYWYRQSLGQGLEFLIYFQGNSAPDKSGLPSDRFSAERTGGSVSTLTIQRTQQEDSAVYLCASSRISVSNHEQYFGPGTRLTVT.

This clonotype was picked up many times. The V call is TRBV29-1, the J call TRBJ2-7; TRBD2 aligns across 9 bases. The germline V gene encodes CDR1 SQVTM and CDR2 ANQGSEA. Losses at the gene ends were 3 bases for V and 2 bases for J; bases not matched to a gene: 2. This CDR3 has 13 residues. CDR3 coding DNA: TGCAGCGTTGAGCCTAGCGGGACCTACGAGCAGTACTTC. Translation gives CSVEPSGTYEQYF.

This clonotype has ten or more counts. The chain has TRBV10-3 and TRBJ2-5; D is possibly TRBD1 or TRBD2 (5 bases each). Germline loops: CDR1 ENHRY, CDR2 SYGVKD. V was pared by 10 bases and J by 2 bases, with 23 bases between. The CDR3 runs 16 residues. CDR3 residues: CATQLGASKNQETQYF. The CDR3 coding sequence is TGTGCCACCCAGCTCGGGGCCTCCAAGAATCAAGAGACCCAGTACTTC.